This TCR beta chain was sequenced during a study of regulatory T cells in long-lasting Graves disease. Study outcomes and limitations: Graves' patients with persistent disease showed TCR diversity lower than patients newly diagnosed.

This clonotype was picked up many times. Its specificity is not known. This sample's time point: persistent/refractory GD, antithyroid drugs over 5 years with positive TRAb. RNA isolated from PBMCs was used to make the TCR library. Arm-PCR of CDR3 regions and iRepertoire HTBI primers were used to build TCR beta libraries. TCRdb recomputed calls from the multiplex PCR reads with MiXCR, one row per CDR3 protein. The table shows roughly 400,000 distinct CDR3 sequences, with under 25% occurring only once. Sequences were derived from peripheral blood mononuclear cells (PBMCs), sampled when the disease was refractory, from a patient treated with antithyroid drugs. The receptor was isolated from a female donor with Graves disease.

The CDR3, as DNA: TGTGCCAGTAGTATAGAACCGGGACAGACGCAAAATCTGAACACTGAAGCTTTCTTT. The encoded protein is CASSIEPGQTQNLNTEAFF. The chain uses TRBV19 and TRBJ1-1, with 7 bases identical to TRBD1. V lost 0 bases, J lost 0 bases, and 13 bases stayed unmatched. The CDR3 has 19 residues. The germline V gene encodes CDR1 LNHDA and CDR2 SQIVND (reference sequence). The complete variable domain, with remaining parts taken from reference TRBV19 and TRBJ1-1, reads DGGITQSPKYLFRKEGQNVTLSCEQNLNHDAMYWYRQDPGQGLRLIYYSQIVNDFQKGDIAEGYSVSREKKESFPLTVTSAQKNPTAFYLCASSIEPGQTQNLNTEAFFGQGTRLTVV.